A single sample is the source of the 26 T cell receptor beta chains below, sequenced in a study of blood T cell repertoires in COVID-19. The protocol was immunoSEQ multiplex PCR, while the TCRdb copy is restricted to in-frame clones and leaves out a portion. The sample contains 120,000 to 150,000 clones, almost 85% of which appear only once. Input material: peripheral blood. These receptors all come from a human donor with acute or convalescent COVID-19. The donor label of this sample is uncertain.

The chain employs TRBV9 and TRBJ1-1, with D possibly being TRBD1 (6 bases). Trimming took off 2 bases at V and 4 bases at J, with 24 bases between the two ends. Germline-derived CDR1 and CDR2 are SGDLS and YYNGEE. The CDR3 length is 18 residues. The CDR3 loop is CASSVLRGVQGRVTEAFF. CDR3 nucleotide sequence: TGTGCCAGCAGCGTTCTTCGGGGGGTCCAGGGGCGCGTCACTGAAGCTTTCTTT.

The rearrangement uses TRBV19 and TRBJ2-1, with a weak D call TRBD1 (6 bases). CDR1 and CDR2 (germline): LNHDA, SQIVND (reference sequence). Trimming shortened V by 3 bases and J by 8 bases, and 17 bases separated the two germline ends. The CDR3 consists of 15 residues. The CDR3 is CASSMAQGSIDEQFF. The CDR3 coding sequence is TGTGCCAGTAGTATGGCGCAGGGGAGTATCGATGAGCAGTTCTTC.

This clone was found once. This chain uses TRBV7-2 with TRBJ1-5; 9 nucleotides line up with TRBD1. With 3 bases clipped from V and 4 bases from J, the junction kept 4 bases outside the gene matches. Germline CDR1 reads SGHTA; CDR2 reads FQGNSA. CDR3 length equals 15 residues. The CDR3 region is CASSFRTGVNQPQHF. In DNA, the CDR3 is TGTGCCAGCAGCTTCCGGACAGGGGTTAATCAGCCCCAGCATTTT.

At least ten counts were recorded for this clone. The chain carries TRBV5-5 and TRBJ1-1; TRBD1 matches at 7 bases. The CDR3 totals 15 residues. The V and J ends lost 0 bases and 2 bases, in that order; junction bases with no gene match: 4. CDR1 and CDR2 from the germline V gene are SGHKS and YYEKEE (reference sequence). This chain's CDR3 is CASSLVGQSNTEAFF. CDR3 DNA sequence: TGTGCCAGCAGCTTGGTGGGACAGAGTAACACTGAAGCTTTCTTT.

CDR3 bases: TGTGCCTGGGCCCGGCAGGGCCTAGCTAACTATGGCTACACCTTC. Protein: CAWARQGLANYGYTF. The chain links TRBV30 to TRBJ1-2; TRBD1 might be the D (5 bases). The germline V and J ends were trimmed by 5 bases and 0 bases, with 16 bases remaining between them. The CDR3 contains 15 residues. The germline V gene has CDR1 GTSNPN and CDR2 SVGIG (reference sequence).

V gene TRBV3-1 (or the pseudogene TRBV3-2) combines with J gene TRBJ2-2; 8 bases match TRBD1. This CDR3 spans 17 amino acids. The germline gives CDR1 LGHDT, CDR2 YNNKEL (reference sequence). After removal of 0 bases from V and 3 bases from J, the junction contained 6 bases not matched to a gene. CDR3 protein: CASSQDPDRGDTGELFF. CDR3 coding DNA: TGTGCCAGCAGCCAAGACCCCGACAGGGGAGACACCGGGGAGCTGTTTTTT.

The chain couples TRBV7-6 to TRBJ2-3, with 7 bases fitting TRBD2. Unmatched junction bases numbered 13, after V lost 6 bases and J lost 1 base. Germline V gene lookup returns CDR1 SGHVS and CDR2 FNYEAQ. The CDR3 has 17 residues. CDR3 nucleotides: TGTGCCAGCAGACGAACAGCGGGGTTCGTCGGCACAGATACGCAGTATTTT. Translated, it gives CASRRTAGFVGTDTQYF. Filled out from reference TRBV7-6 and TRBJ2-3, the complete variable domain reads GAGVSQSPRYKVTKRGQDVALRCDPISGHVSLYWYRQALGQGPEFLTYFNYEAQQDKSGLPNDRFSAERPEGSISTLTIQRTEQRDSAMYRCASRRTAGFVGTDTQYFGPGTRLTVL.

A few counts support this clone. The chain employs TRBV25-1 and TRBJ2-1; 11 bases fit TRBD2. The germline CDR1 and CDR2 sequences are MGHDK and SYGVNS. The CDR3 covers 17 residues. The junction had 12 bases not matched to a gene; V was cut back by 1 base and J by 10 bases. CDR3 protein: CASSESLLAGGLGEQFF. DNA for the CDR3: TGTGCCAGCAGTGAATCCTTGCTAGCGGGGGGCCTAGGGGAGCAGTTCTTC. The full variable domain, its missing parts supplied by reference TRBV25-1 and TRBJ2-1, is EADIYQTPRYLVIGTGKKITLECSQTMGHDKMYWYQQDPGMELHLIHYSYGVNSTEKGDLSSESTVSRIRTEHFPLTLESARPSHTSQYLCASSESLLAGGLGEQFFGPGTRLTVL.

This clone was seen more than once but under ten times. The gene calls are TRBV5-1 and TRBJ2-5; TRBD2 might be the D (5 bases). The V end was cut by 1 base, the J end by 5 bases, with 12 bases between. The germline V gene has CDR1 SGHRS and CDR2 YFSETQ. This CDR3 spans 14 amino acids. In DNA form, the CDR3 reads TGCGCCAGCAGCTTGAGCGCACTAGATGAGACCCAGTACTTC. As protein: CASSLSALDETQYF.

CDR3 in DNA: TGCAGTGCTAGTTCCCTTAGCGGGGGGTACCAAGAGACCCAGTACTTC. This encodes CSASSLSGGYQETQYF. The chain recombines TRBV20-1 with TRBJ2-5; 10 positions agree with TRBD2. The CDR3 runs to 16 residues. The junction had 7 bases not matched to a gene; V was cut back by 3 bases and J by 0 bases. CDR1 is DFQATT and CDR2 is SNEGSKA in the germline V gene (reference sequence).

The V and J genes are TRBV19 and TRBJ1-1, with TRBD1 identical over 7 bases. The V gene end was trimmed by 7 bases and the J gene end by 1 base; junction bases not matched to a gene: 9. CDR3 size: 15 residues. CDR1 is LNHDA and CDR2 is SQIVND in the germline V gene (reference sequence). The CDR3 DNA follows: TGTGCCAGTAACCCGTGGACAGGCCCGAACACTGAAGCTTTCTTT. This encodes CASNPWTGPNTEAFF.

J is TRBJ2-1 and V is TRBV30, with 10 nucleotides matching TRBD2. CDR1 and CDR2 from the germline V gene are GTSNPN and SVGIG (reference sequence). V lost 0 bases to trimming and J lost 7 bases; unmatched junction nucleotides: 9. The CDR3 consists of 16 residues. The CDR3 reads CAWSVPGSGGVNEQFF. Written as DNA, the CDR3 is TGTGCCTGGAGTGTACCAGGCAGCGGGGGGGTGAATGAGCAGTTCTTC.

The chain couples TRBV6-5 to TRBJ1-3; D remains unclear. CDR3 length equals 15 residues. CDR1 is MNHEY, CDR2 SVGAGI, per germline. Between the trimmed V and J ends, which lost 0 bases and 2 bases, there was a span of 8 bases. CDR3 nucleotide sequence: TGTGCCAGCAGTTACTCGAGTGTAGCTGGAAACACCATATATTTT. Its translation is CASSYSSVAGNTIYF.

The chain is built from TRBV7-2 and TRBJ1-4, with D unclear. The CDR3 is made up of 15 amino acids. Germline values: CDR1 SGHTA, CDR2 FQGNSA. Trimming stripped 5 bases from V and 0 bases from J, with 10 bases between. The CDR3 reads CASSPSRATNEKLFF. The CDR3 DNA is TGTGCCAGCAGCCCCAGTCGGGCAACTAATGAAAAACTGTTTTTT.

The J gene is TRBJ2-6, the V gene TRBV5-1, with D tentatively TRBD1 (6 bases). The germline V and J ends were trimmed by 3 bases and 15 bases, with 25 bases remaining between them. Germline assignment: CDR1 SGHRS and CDR2 YFSETQ. CDR3 size: 16 residues. The CDR3 protein is CASSSSGTTTILDLTF. The DNA of the CDR3 is TGCGCCAGCAGCTCATCCGGGACAACTACCATATTAGACCTGACTTTC.

The chain employs TRBV18 and TRBJ1-2; TRBD1 aligns across 9 bases. The CDR3 totals 16 residues. After removal of 2 bases from V and 2 bases from J, the junction contained 6 bases not matched to a gene. Germline CDR1 is KGHSH and CDR2 is LQKENI. The CDR3 DNA reads TGTGCCAGCTCACCATCCGGGACAGGGAACAACTATGGCTACACCTTC. It encodes CASSPSGTGNNYGYTF.

The CDR3 region is CASSEGLAGTQETQYF. The CDR3 coding sequence is TGCGCCAGCAGTGAGGGACTAGCGGGGACCCAAGAGACCCAGTACTTC. The rearrangement joins TRBV10-1 to TRBJ2-5, with 12 nucleotides matching TRBD2. Germline values: CDR1 WNHNN, CDR2 SYGVQD (reference sequence). The CDR3 totals 16 residues. Trimming at V came to 2 bases and at J to 1 base, leaving 2 bases not matched to a gene.

As DNA, the CDR3 is TGCGCCAGCAGAACTAGCGGGGGGGCAAATGAGCAGTTCTTC. This codes for CASRTSGGANEQFF. This rearrangement joins TRBV10-2 to TRBJ2-1; 13 nucleotides match TRBD2. This CDR3 comprises 14 residues. Germline CDR1 reads WSHSY; CDR2 reads SAAADI. J was trimmed by 7 bases and V by 6 bases; bases with no gene match: 3.

The J gene is TRBJ1-6, the V gene TRBV5-6, with 7 bases lining up with TRBD1. With 4 bases clipped from V and 9 bases from J, the junction kept 7 bases outside the gene matches. Looked up from germline, CDR1 is SGHDT and CDR2 is YYEEEE. The CDR3 spans 14 residues. CDR3 nucleotide sequence: TGTGCCAGCAGCCCTGGGACAGATAGTTCACCCCTCCACTTT. It encodes CASSPGTDSSPLHF.

This clone was counted a few times. The chain links TRBV6-2 or TRBV6-3 to TRBJ1-5; the D gene is possibly TRBD1 (6 bases). Germline CDR1 and CDR2: MNHEY and SVGEGT. Trimming shortened V by 3 bases and J by 5 bases, and 8 bases separated the two germline ends. The CDR3 loop spans 13 amino acids. The CDR3 loop reads CASSYEGDQPQHF. The DNA of the CDR3 is TGTGCCAGCAGTTATGAGGGGGATCAGCCCCAGCATTTT.

V and J are TRBV3-1 (or the pseudogene TRBV3-2) and TRBJ2-4; TRBD1 is a possible D gene (7 bases). This CDR3 is built from 12 residues. In germline, CDR1 is LGHDT, CDR2 YNNKEL (reference sequence). With 3 bases removed from V and 8 bases from J, the gap between germline ends came to 8 bases. Written as DNA, the CDR3 is TGTGCCAGCAGCCACAGGGGGGACATTCAGTACTTC. This translates into CASSHRGDIQYF.

The CDR3 DNA sequence: TGTGCCAGTACCTATCGGGCCGGGACAGGGGGCTTTCAGCCCCAGCATTTT. Its translation: CASTYRAGTGGFQPQHF. The J gene is TRBJ1-5, the V gene TRBV19; 12 nucleotides agree with TRBD1. CDR3 length: 17 amino acids. The V segment lost 7 bases and the J segment 6 bases; nucleotides outside the gene matches: 13. Germline-derived CDR1 and CDR2 are LNHDA and SQIVND (reference sequence).

The CDR3 loop is CASSPGTANYGYTF. DNA of the CDR3: TGCGCCAGCAGCCCTGGAACAGCAAACTATGGCTACACCTTC. The chain couples TRBV5-1 to TRBJ1-2; D gene uncertain. Trimming removed 4 bases from V and 2 bases from J, with 12 bases in between. Germline V gene sequence: CDR1 SGHRS, CDR2 YFSETQ. This CDR3 comprises 14 residues.

The chain has TRBV5-5 and TRBJ1-2, with 8 bases identical to TRBD1. Unmatched junction bases numbered 10, after V lost 2 bases and J lost 4 bases. The CDR3 extends over 16 amino acids. The germline V gene has CDR1 SGHKS and CDR2 YYEKEE (reference sequence). This CDR3 is CASSLSGVGTGYGYTF. CDR3 coding DNA: TGTGCCAGCAGCTTATCCGGTGTGGGGACAGGCTATGGCTACACCTTC. The whole variable domain, remainder taken from reference TRBV5-5 and TRBJ1-2, is DAGVTQSPTHLIKTRGQQVTLRCSPISGHKSVSWYQQVLGQGPQFIFQYYEKEERGRGNFPDRFSARQFPNYSSELNVNALLLGDSALYLCASSLSGVGTGYGYTFGSGTRLTVV.

The chain is built from TRBV6-5 and TRBJ1-4; 7 positions match TRBD1. J was trimmed by 8 bases and V by 6 bases; bases with no gene match: 6. This CDR3 spans 13 amino acids. The V gene's germline CDR1 is MNHEY and CDR2 SVGAGI. The CDR3: CASRPGTVEKLFF. For the CDR3, the DNA is TGTGCCAGCAGACCCGGGACAGTCGAAAAACTGTTTTTT.

The chain carries TRBV5-1 and TRBJ2-5; 13 positions match TRBD2. In germline, CDR1 is SGHRS, CDR2 YFSETQ. The V segment lost 4 bases and the J segment 5 bases; nucleotides outside the gene matches: 8. The CDR3 spans 16 residues. The CDR3 bases are TGCGCCAGCAGCCCGGGGGGACTAGCGGGGTCGGAGACCCAGTACTTC. Protein product: CASSPGGLAGSETQYF.